These 30 T cell receptor beta chains were all obtained from the same sample, sequenced in a study of CD8 T cells in Susac syndrome. cDNA came from about 0.5 to 1 ug RNA primed by random hexamers. TCRdb redid the calling of the immunoSEQ multiplex PCR reads with MiXCR, one entry per CDR3 protein. The table lists about 300,000 distinct CDR3 sequences, approximately 90% of them singletons. The sequenced sample was CD4+ T cells from PBMCs. All receptors derive from a human donor with multiple sclerosis.

This chain links TRBV7-9 with TRBJ1-4, with a weak D call TRBD1 (5 bases). Trimming pared 4 bases from V and 0 bases from J, leaving 12 bases between. CDR3 length equals 16 residues. Per germline, CDR1 SEHNR and CDR2 FQNEAQ (reference sequence). CDR3 loop: CASSSDSPATNEKLFF. The CDR3 bases are TGTGCCAGCAGCTCTGACAGCCCTGCAACTAATGAAAAACTGTTTTTT.

The V call is TRBV5-1, the J call TRBJ1-1; perhaps TRBD1 as D (5 bases). The CDR3 sequence is 14 residues long. The germline V and J ends were trimmed by 5 bases and 0 bases, with 11 bases remaining between them. CDR1 is SGHRS and CDR2 is YFSETQ in the germline V gene. CDR3 loop: CASRGEAVNTEAFF. The CDR3 nucleotides are TGCGCCAGCAGGGGGGAGGCGGTGAACACTGAAGCTTTCTTT.

This rearrangement joins TRBV7-3 to TRBJ1-2, with 9 bases lining up with TRBD1. The CDR3 totals 17 residues. After removal of 6 bases from V and 1 base from J, the junction contained 12 bases not matched to a gene. Germline V lookup: CDR1 SGHTA, CDR2 FQGTGA. The CDR3 DNA sequence: TGTGCCAGCAGTCGAACAGGGGGCGCCGAGGGTAACTATGGCTACACCTTC. As protein: CASSRTGGAEGNYGYTF.

J is TRBJ2-5 and V is TRBV29-1; weak D call: TRBD2 (7 bases). Germline V gives CDR1 SQVTM, CDR2 ANQGSEA. This CDR3 is 15 amino acids long. V gave up 7 bases and J gave up 5 bases, with 23 bases separating them. CDR3 bases: TGCAGCGGTGGGGGAGGGGGACCGTTCGGGGAGACCCAGTACTTC. Its protein product is CSGGGGGPFGETQYF.

J is TRBJ1-4 and V is TRBV19; D is perhaps TRBD1 (6 bases). V was pared by 7 bases and J by 3 bases, with 21 bases between. The germline V gene encodes CDR1 LNHDA and CDR2 SQIVND (reference sequence). The CDR3 consists of 17 residues. CDR3 nucleotide sequence: TGTGCCAGTACTCGAGAGAGACCCAGGGGCTCTAATGAAAAACTGTTTTTT. This codes for CASTRERPRGSNEKLFF.

The gene calls are TRBV5-4 and TRBJ2-1, with a weak D call TRBD2 (6 bases). V gave up 5 bases and J gave up 2 bases, with 14 bases separating them. The CDR3 totals 15 residues. Germline V lookup: CDR1 SGHNT, CDR2 YYREEE (reference sequence). CDR3 nucleotides: TGTGCCAGCAGTCGGGGACTCGTCACCTACAATGAGCAGTTCTTC. Protein sequence: CASSRGLVTYNEQFF.

The chain employs TRBV18 and TRBJ1-4; D uncertain. CDR1 is KGHSH and CDR2 is LQKENI in the germline V gene. The CDR3 consists of 14 residues. V lost 3 bases and J lost 7, with 12 bases in between. CDR3: CASSPPPRGEKLFF. The CDR3 DNA reads as TGTGCCAGCTCACCCCCACCTCGGGGTGAAAAACTGTTTTTT.

The chain uses TRBV20-1 and TRBJ2-3; TRBD1 matches at 9 bases. After removal of 5 bases from V and 3 bases from J, the junction contained 3 bases not matched to a gene. This CDR3 region has 13 residues. Germline CDR1 reads DFQATT; CDR2 reads SNEGSKA (reference sequence). In DNA, the CDR3 is TGCAGTGCTCCCGGGACAGGGACAGATACGCAGTATTTT. Protein: CSAPGTGTDTQYF.

This chain connects TRBV4-1 to TRBJ1-1, with D unresolved. Germline V lookup: CDR1 MGHRA, CDR2 YSYEKL. Trimming pared 3 bases from V and 4 bases from J, leaving 18 bases between. The CDR3 contains 16 residues. The CDR3 DNA reads TGCGCCAGCAGCCAGGATACCCTCATTGGGAGCACTGAAGCTTTCTTT. Translation: CASSQDTLIGSTEAFF.

The chain recombines TRBV18 with TRBJ1-3; D remains ambiguous. The CDR3 runs to 17 residues. Trimming left V 3 bases short and J 0 bases short, with 15 bases between. Per the germline V gene, CDR1 is KGHSH and CDR2 is LQKENI. The CDR3 region has the DNA TGTGCCAGCTCACCCACCGGGCAAATGGCCTCTGGAAACACCATATATTTT. Protein product: CASSPTGQMASGNTIYF.

The J gene is TRBJ1-5, the V gene TRBV6-1; 9 positions match TRBD1. The CDR3 is made up of 19 amino acids. V lost 7 bases, J lost 1 base, and 17 bases stayed unmatched. Germline loops: CDR1 MNHNS, CDR2 SASEGT. The CDR3 spells CASIRRGQGAPLSNQPQHF. The CDR3 nucleotides read TGTGCCAGCATCCGTAGGGGACAGGGAGCACCTTTAAGCAATCAGCCCCAGCATTTT.

J is TRBJ2-5 and V is TRBV29-1; D is perhaps TRBD1 (6 bases). Germline CDR1 reads SQVTM; CDR2 reads ANQGSEA. Trimming took off 4 bases at V and 2 bases at J, with 26 bases between the two ends. CDR3 length: 18 residues. The CDR3 spells CSVAELPGTILVQETQYF. CDR3 nucleotides: TGCAGCGTTGCGGAGCTCCCCGGGACAATACTCGTTCAAGAGACCCAGTACTTC.

This chain joins TRBV10-3 and TRBJ2-5; no clear D. The germline V gene has CDR1 ENHRY and CDR2 SYGVKD. Trimming pared 0 bases from V and 0 bases from J, leaving 8 bases between. The CDR3 contains 15 residues. The CDR3 here is CAISESPENQETQYF. The DNA of the CDR3 is TGTGCCATCAGTGAGTCTCCAGAAAACCAAGAGACCCAGTACTTC.

The genes are TRBV29-1 and TRBJ2-5; D uncertain. Germline V gene data show CDR1 as SQVTM and CDR2 as ANQGSEA. With 4 bases removed from V and 5 bases from J, the gap between germline ends came to 11 bases. This CDR3 comprises 12 residues. This CDR3 is CSVGGNMETQYF. Here the CDR3 DNA reads TGCAGCGTTGGAGGCAACATGGAGACCCAGTACTTC.

The chain carries TRBV20-1 and TRBJ2-7, with no clear D. The CDR3 sequence is 12 residues long. Germline V gives CDR1 DFQATT, CDR2 SNEGSKA (reference sequence). The V and J ends lost 3 bases and 0 bases respectively, with 6 bases between them. The CDR3 bases are TGCAGTGCTAGTGACAACTCCTACGAGCAGTACTTC. Amino acid sequence: CSASDNSYEQYF.

CDR3 nucleotides: TGCGCCAGCAGCTTGGACGGACAGAGGAGTACTGGAAACACCATATATTTT. Protein sequence: CASSLDGQRSTGNTIYF. The chain couples TRBV5-1 to TRBJ1-3, with a weak D call TRBD1 (6 bases). Germline lookup yields CDR1 SGHRS and CDR2 YFSETQ. The CDR3 totals 17 residues. With 0 bases removed from V and 2 bases from J, the gap between germline ends came to 15 bases. The full variable domain, in which reference TRBV5-1 and TRBJ1-3 provide the parts outside the CDR3, is KAGVTQTPRYLIKTRGQQVTLSCSPISGHRSVSWYQQTPGQGLQFLFEYFSETQRNKGNFPGRFSGRQFSNSRSEMNVSTLELGDSALYLCASSLDGQRSTGNTIYFGEGSWLTVV.

In this sample, this clonotype turned up once. This sequence joins TRBV7-2 and TRBJ1-1; D might be TRBD1 (6 bases). This CDR3 is built from 15 residues. Germline CDR1 reads SGHTA; CDR2 reads FQGNSA. The ends were cut back, 7 bases at V and 0 bases at J, with 15 bases in the middle. In nucleotides, the CDR3 is TGTGCCAGCACAACTGGCGGGACACTGAACACTGAAGCTTTCTTT. As protein: CASTTGGTLNTEAFF.

The V and J genes are TRBV29-1 and TRBJ2-7; 8 nucleotides match TRBD1. CDR3 length: 12 amino acids. Germline CDR1 SQVTM, CDR2 ANQGSEA. V shed 7 bases and J 3 bases; nucleotides not matched to a gene: 5. The CDR3 bases are TGCAGCGGCACCGACAGGGGCTACGAGCAGTACTTC. This codes for CSGTDRGYEQYF.

The V gene is TRBV29-1, the J gene TRBJ1-1, with 8 bases matching TRBD1. The CDR3 runs 14 residues. Germline assignment: CDR1 SQVTM and CDR2 ANQGSEA. V was pared by 4 bases and J by 6 bases, with 10 bases of the junction left unmatched. The CDR3 spells CSVGSATGVPEAFF. CDR3 nucleotides: TGCAGCGTTGGGTCAGCGACAGGGGTTCCTGAAGCTTTCTTT.

A single count supports this clonotype. The chain is built from TRBV11-1 and TRBJ2-7; D remains unclear. The CDR3 is 14 residues long. V gave up 1 base and J gave up 0 bases, with 7 bases separating them. Germline-derived CDR1 and CDR2 are SGHAT and FQDESV (reference sequence). CDR3 nucleotides: TGTGCCAGCAGCTTAGAGACCGTCTCCTACGAGCAGTACTTC. Translated, it gives CASSLETVSYEQYF. The complete variable domain, with remaining parts taken from reference TRBV11-1 and TRBJ2-7, reads EAEVAQSPRYKITEKSQAVAFWCDPISGHATLYWYRQILGQGPELLVQFQDESVVDDSQLPKDRFSAERLKGVDSTLKIQPAELGDSAMYLCASSLETVSYEQYFGPGTRLTVT.

The V and J genes are TRBV19 and TRBJ2-6; D is unclear. The CDR3 is 15 amino acids. Trimming removed 2 bases from V and 0 bases from J, with 5 bases in between. Per germline, CDR1 LNHDA and CDR2 SQIVND (reference sequence). In DNA form, the CDR3 reads TGTGCCAGTAGTATACAGGACTCTGGGGCCAACGTCCTGACTTTC. Its protein product is CASSIQDSGANVLTF. Using reference TRBV19 and TRBJ2-6 for the parts outside the CDR3, the full variable domain is DGGITQSPKYLFRKEGQNVTLSCEQNLNHDAMYWYRQDPGQGLRLIYYSQIVNDFQKGDIAEGYSVSREKKESFPLTVTSAQKNPTAFYLCASSIQDSGANVLTFGAGSRLTVL.

The chain is built from TRBV12-3 or TRBV12-4 and TRBJ2-5; the match to TRBD2 covers 12 bases. The length of the CDR3 is 16 residues. The V gene end was trimmed by 6 bases and the J gene end by 3 bases; junction bases not matched to a gene: 8. In DNA form, the CDR3 reads TGTGCCAGCAGCCGAAAGACTAGCGGGAGCGAAGAGACCCAGTACTTC. Translating gives CASSRKTSGSEETQYF.

The CDR3 loop is CASGTSTQETQYF. The CDR3 region has the DNA TGCGCCAGTGGGACTAGTACACAAGAGACCCAGTACTTC. The chain carries TRBV5-1 and TRBJ2-5; TRBD2 aligns across 8 bases. The germline V gene has CDR1 SGHRS and CDR2 YFSETQ. The CDR3 spans 13 residues. The trim removed 8 bases at V and 2 bases at J, leaving 5 bases unmatched.

The rearrangement links TRBV20-1 to TRBJ2-5, with TRBD2 matching over 9 bases. The CDR3 has 15 amino acids. The trim removed 1 base at V and 1 base at J, leaving 4 bases unmatched. Germline V gene lookup returns CDR1 DFQATT and CDR2 SNEGSKA (reference sequence). The CDR3: CSARGSSGGQETQYF. The CDR3 DNA reads TGCAGTGCTAGAGGGAGTAGCGGGGGCCAAGAGACCCAGTACTTC.

The rearrangement joins TRBV10-3 to TRBJ2-3, with 9 nucleotides matching TRBD1. The CDR3 runs 15 residues. V shed 6 bases and J 2 bases; nucleotides not matched to a gene: 6. Germline V gene sequence: CDR1 ENHRY, CDR2 SYGVKD. The CDR3 region is CAIRPQGAVTDTQYF. In DNA form, the CDR3 reads TGTGCCATCAGACCACAGGGGGCGGTCACAGATACGCAGTATTTT.

This chain links TRBV29-1 with TRBJ2-3, with TRBD1 matching 9 bases. The germline V gene encodes CDR1 SQVTM and CDR2 ANQGSEA. Losses at the gene ends were 6 bases for V and 4 bases for J; bases not matched to a gene: 8. This CDR3 spans 14 amino acids. CDR3 residues: CSVQRDRDSDTQYF. The CDR3 DNA is TGCAGCGTACAACGGGACAGGGATTCAGATACGCAGTATTTT.

The chain couples TRBV30 to TRBJ2-6; the D is unclear. The CDR3 is 15 residues long. CDR1 is GTSNPN and CDR2 is SVGIG in the germline V gene (reference sequence). Trimming took 2 bases from V and 0 from J, leaving 8 bases between them. Written as DNA, the CDR3 is TGTGCCTGGAGTAGACCGGACTCTGGGGCCAACGTCCTGACTTTC. The encoded protein is CAWSRPDSGANVLTF.

The chain has TRBV5-1 and TRBJ2-7, with 9 bases aligning to TRBD1. V shed 2 bases and J 5 bases; nucleotides not matched to a gene: 5. The V gene's germline CDR1 is SGHRS and CDR2 YFSETQ. CDR3 length equals 14 residues. The CDR3 loop reads CASSFGQGSNEQYF. The CDR3 DNA follows: TGCGCCAGCAGCTTTGGACAGGGGTCCAACGAGCAGTACTTC.

V and J are TRBV11-1 and TRBJ1-2, with TRBD1 identical over 7 bases. The V gene end was trimmed by 5 bases and the J gene end by 7 bases; junction bases not matched to a gene: 7. This CDR3 is built from 13 residues. Germline assignment: CDR1 SGHAT and CDR2 FQDESV (reference sequence). The CDR3 here is CASSIDRERGYTF. DNA of the CDR3: TGTGCCAGCAGCATTGACAGGGAGCGTGGCTACACCTTC.

The J gene is TRBJ1-4, the V gene TRBV29-1; no clear D. V shed 2 bases and J shed 8 bases, with 6 bases lying between them. The CDR3 sequence is 11 residues long. Germline CDR1 and CDR2: SQVTM and ANQGSEA. CDR3 bases: TGCAGCGTTGAAAAAGGAGAAAAACTGTTTTTT. This translates into CSVEKGEKLFF.